This is a list of T cell receptor beta chains from one sample in a study of post-analysis software for immune sequencing data. TCRdb re-called the PCR reads through MiXCR, storing one row per CDR3 protein. In the table there are fewer than 700,000 distinct CDR3 sequences, roughly 45% of which are singletons. Sequenced material: blood. The receptors derive from a girl aged 10-17 years with multiple sclerosis. Each CDR3 is given with its conserved first and last residue. Fields, in order: D gene, J gene, V gene, clone size, CDR3 DNA, CDR3 protein. D genes are given only for firm matches. The size entry is marked missing in some rows and otherwise reads once, few, many or a size class.

D: -
J: TRBJ2-4
V: TRBV5-1
size: -
DNA: TGCGCCAGCAGCTTGGAGGGGGGGGACATTCAGTACTTC
CDR3: CASSLEGGDIQYF

D: -
J: TRBJ1-1
V: TRBV7-3
size: -
DNA: TGTGCCAGCAGTCTTACCACGAACACTGAAGCTTTCTTT
CDR3: CASSLTTNTEAFF

D: TRBD1
J: TRBJ2-6
V: TRBV7-2
size: -
DNA: TGTGCCAGCAGCTCGGGACAGGTTGGGGCCAACGTCCTGACTTTC
CDR3: CASSSGQVGANVLTF

D: TRBD1
J: TRBJ1-5
V: TRBV5-1
size: few
DNA: TGCGCCAGCAGCTTTCGACAGGGGGATCAGCCCCAGCATTTT
CDR3: CASSFRQGDQPQHF

D: -
J: TRBJ1-2
V: TRBV6-5
size: few
DNA: TGTGCCAGCAGTTACTCGACGGGGGGAAACTATGGCTACACCTTC
CDR3: CASSYSTGGNYGYTF

D: -
J: TRBJ2-7
V: TRBV4-1
size: once
DNA: TGCGCCAGCAGCCCACTTATGGGGGGAAGTTACGAGCAGTACTTC
CDR3: CASSPLMGGSYEQYF

D: TRBD1
J: TRBJ2-7
V: TRBV7-2
size: -
DNA: TGTGCCAGCAGCTTAGTCTCCGGGACAGCCGAGCAGTACTTC
CDR3: CASSLVSGTAEQYF

D: -
J: TRBJ2-4
V: TRBV5-1
size: few
DNA: TGCGCCAGCCATGTCCCCCTAGCCAAAAACATTCAGTACTTC
CDR3: CASHVPLAKNIQYF

D: TRBD1
J: TRBJ1-2
V: TRBV29-1
size: -
DNA: TGCAGCGTTGGGGACAGGGTGCGGGCCCTGAACACCTTC
CDR3: CSVGDRVRALNTF

D: -
J: TRBJ2-4
V: TRBV4-1
size: few
DNA: TGCGCCAGCAGCCAAGATCACGGGGGCACGAAACACATTCAGTACTTC
CDR3: CASSQDHGGTKHIQYF

D: TRBD2
J: TRBJ2-1
V: TRBV7-8
size: -
DNA: TGTGCCAGCAGCCCCTGGACTAGCGGGAGTCGGTACAATGAGCAGTTCTTC
CDR3: CASSPWTSGSRYNEQFF

D: TRBD1
J: TRBJ2-7
V: TRBV12-5
size: -
DNA: TGTGCTAGTGGTTCCCGGGACAGCTCCTACGAGCAGTACTTC
CDR3: CASGSRDSSYEQYF

D: -
J: TRBJ2-5
V: TRBV12-3/TRBV12-4
size: few
DNA: TGTGCCAGCAGTCAAACGGAGACCCAGTACTTC
CDR3: CASSQTETQYF

D: -
J: TRBJ2-7
V: TRBV7-8
size: few
DNA: TGTGCCAGCAGTGTGAAGAGAGTCCCGACCTACGAGCAGTACTTC
CDR3: CASSVKRVPTYEQYF

D: -
J: TRBJ2-2
V: TRBV11-3
size: -
DNA: TGTGCCAGCAGCTTAGAACAGTGGAGGACCGGGGAGCTGTTTTTT
CDR3: CASSLEQWRTGELFF

D: TRBD2
J: TRBJ2-3
V: TRBV7-2
size: -
DNA: TGTGCCAGCAGCTTAGTGGGAGGGGTAGATACGCAGTATTTT
CDR3: CASSLVGGVDTQYF

D: -
J: TRBJ2-7
V: TRBV28
size: -
DNA: TGTGCCAGCAGTTTAAATGAGGGGTGGGAGCAGTACTTC
CDR3: CASSLNEGWEQYF

D: TRBD1
J: TRBJ1-2
V: TRBV20-1
size: few
DNA: TGCAGTGCTACAGCGGACAGGGCCAGCCTCCCCTATGGCTACACCTTC
CDR3: CSATADRASLPYGYTF

D: -
J: TRBJ2-1
V: TRBV3-1
size: -
DNA: TGTGCCAGCAGCCAAGCGTTTGTGGGAAGTAATGAGCAGTTCTTC
CDR3: CASSQAFVGSNEQFF

D: -
J: TRBJ2-7
V: TRBV29-1
size: -
DNA: TGCAGCGTTATCCCGGGACTCCACGCCTACGAGCAGTACTTC
CDR3: CSVIPGLHAYEQYF

D: -
J: TRBJ2-7
V: TRBV27
size: few
DNA: TGTGCCAGCAGTTTGACAGATTTAGGCTACGAGCAGTACTTC
CDR3: CASSLTDLGYEQYF

D: -
J: TRBJ2-7
V: TRBV5-1
size: -
DNA: TGCGCCAGCAGCTTGTCGGGGACTCAAGACGAGCAGTACTTC
CDR3: CASSLSGTQDEQYF

D: -
J: TRBJ1-2
V: TRBV7-8
size: few
DNA: TGTGCCAGCAGCTTTGTAGGACAATCTATGGCTCGGGGCTACACCTTC
CDR3: CASSFVGQSMARGYTF

D: -
J: TRBJ2-7
V: TRBV20-1
size: -
DNA: TGCAGTGCTAGAGGAGGGGGATACAATGAGCAGTACTTC
CDR3: CSARGGGYNEQYF

D: -
J: TRBJ1-5
V: TRBV20-1
size: few
DNA: TGCAGTGCTAGAGGCCAGAACAATCAGCCCCAGCATTTT
CDR3: CSARGQNNQPQHF

D: TRBD1
J: TRBJ2-1
V: TRBV24-1
size: -
DNA: TGTGCCACCAGTGATTCTCGGACAGGGGTAGGCAATGAGCAGTTCTTC
CDR3: CATSDSRTGVGNEQFF

D: -
J: TRBJ1-4
V: TRBV20-1
size: few
DNA: TGCAGTGTCCGAACTAGCGCGAATGAAAAACTGTTTTTT
CDR3: CSVRTSANEKLFF

D: TRBD1
J: TRBJ2-6
V: TRBV10-3
size: -
DNA: TGTGCCATCAGAGCTGGGGACAGGGCTTACTCTGGGGCCAACGTCCTGACTTTC
CDR3: CAIRAGDRAYSGANVLTF

D: TRBD2
J: TRBJ2-1
V: TRBV20-1
size: -
DNA: TGCAGTGCTAGAGATCCTCGGACTAGCGCCAATGAGCAGTTCTTC
CDR3: CSARDPRTSANEQFF

D: TRBD2
J: TRBJ2-3
V: TRBV27
size: -
DNA: TGTGCCAGCAGTGTCGATTGGGAGGGTCTCACAGATACGCAGTATTTT
CDR3: CASSVDWEGLTDTQYF

D: -
J: TRBJ1-2
V: TRBV4-1
size: -
DNA: TGCGCCAGCAGCCAAGAGAGAGATGGCTACACCTTC
CDR3: CASSQERDGYTF

D: TRBD1
J: TRBJ2-1
V: TRBV20-1
size: -
DNA: TGCAGTGCTAGTGCTCCCAGGGGGACAGGGGACAATGAGCAGTTCTTC
CDR3: CSASAPRGTGDNEQFF